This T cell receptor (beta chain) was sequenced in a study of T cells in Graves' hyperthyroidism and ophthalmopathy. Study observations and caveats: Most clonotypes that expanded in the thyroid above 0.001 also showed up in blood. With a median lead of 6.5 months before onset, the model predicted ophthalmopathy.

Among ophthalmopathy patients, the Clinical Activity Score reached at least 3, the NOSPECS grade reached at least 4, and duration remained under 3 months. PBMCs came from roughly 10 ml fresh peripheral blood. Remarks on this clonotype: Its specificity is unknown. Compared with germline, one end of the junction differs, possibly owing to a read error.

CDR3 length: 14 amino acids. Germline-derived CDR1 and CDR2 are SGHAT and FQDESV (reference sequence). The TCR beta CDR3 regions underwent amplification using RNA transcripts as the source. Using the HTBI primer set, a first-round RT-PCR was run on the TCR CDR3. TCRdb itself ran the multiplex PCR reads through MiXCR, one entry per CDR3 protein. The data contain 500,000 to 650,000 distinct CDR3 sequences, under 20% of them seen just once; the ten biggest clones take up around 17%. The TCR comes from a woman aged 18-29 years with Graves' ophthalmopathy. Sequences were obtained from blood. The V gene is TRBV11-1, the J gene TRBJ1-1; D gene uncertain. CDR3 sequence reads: CASSQVRVDIEAFF. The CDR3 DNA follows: TGCGCCAGCAGCCAAGTCCGGGTCGACATTGAAGCTTTCTTT.